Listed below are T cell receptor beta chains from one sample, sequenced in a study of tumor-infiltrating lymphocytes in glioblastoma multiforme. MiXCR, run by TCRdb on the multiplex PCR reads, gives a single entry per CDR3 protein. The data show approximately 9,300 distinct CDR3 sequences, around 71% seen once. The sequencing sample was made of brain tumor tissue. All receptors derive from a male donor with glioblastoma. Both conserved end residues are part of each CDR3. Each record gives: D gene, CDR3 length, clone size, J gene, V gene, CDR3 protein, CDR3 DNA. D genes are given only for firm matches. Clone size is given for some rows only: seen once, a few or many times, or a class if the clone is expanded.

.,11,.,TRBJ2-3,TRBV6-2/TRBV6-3,CAASSIDTQYF,TGTGCCGCCTCGTCCATCGATACGCAGTATTTT
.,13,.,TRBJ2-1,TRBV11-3,CTSSSRGEGKQLF,TGTACCAGCAGCTCGAGGGGGGAGGGTAAGCAGCTCTTC
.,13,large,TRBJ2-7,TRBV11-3,CASSLSMGYEQYF,TGTGCCAGCAGCCTATCCATGGGTTACGAGCAGTACTTC
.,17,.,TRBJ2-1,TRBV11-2,CASNLAVGGPSRNEQFF,TGTGCCAGCAACTTAGCAGTAGGGGGGCCTTCACGCAATGAGCAGTTCTTC
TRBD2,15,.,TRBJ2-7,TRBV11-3,CASSSTGTSGREQYF,TGTGCCAGCAGCTCAACCGGGACTAGCGGGCGCGAGCAGTACTTC
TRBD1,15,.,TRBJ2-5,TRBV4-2,CAISQDQGASETQYF,TGTGCCATCAGCCAAGATCAGGGGGCCTCAGAGACCCAGTACTTC
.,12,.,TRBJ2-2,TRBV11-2,CASSLGTEKLFF,TGTGCAAGCAGCTTAGGGACGGAGAAGCTGTTTTTT
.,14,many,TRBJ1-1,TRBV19,CASSMRLWNTEAFF,TGTGCCAGTAGTATGAGGCTGTGGAACACTGAAGCTTTCTTT
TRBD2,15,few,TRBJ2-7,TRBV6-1,CASSELSSGSYEQYF,TGTGCCAGCAGTGAATTGTCTAGCGGTTCCTACGAGCAGTACTTC
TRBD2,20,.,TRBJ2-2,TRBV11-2,CANTPSFGQGLAVNTGELFF,TGTGCCAATACCCCCTCATTTGGCCAAGGGCTAGCGGTAAACACCGGGGAGCTGTTTTTT
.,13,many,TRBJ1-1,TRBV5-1,CASSPDGNTEAFF,TGCGCCAGCAGCCCGGACGGGAACACTGAAGCTTTCTTT
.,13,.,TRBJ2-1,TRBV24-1,CATSEPLAIEQFF,TGTGCCACCAGTGAGCCACTAGCTATAGAGCAGTTCTTC
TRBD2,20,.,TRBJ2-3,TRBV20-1,CSASRHGLEGGPSSTDTQYF,TGCAGTGCTAGTCGCCACGGACTAGAGGGAGGGCCGAGTAGCACAGACACGCAGTATTTT
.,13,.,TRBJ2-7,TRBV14,CAGSQVHGDEQYF,TGTGCCGGCAGCCAAGTTCACGGGGACGAGCAGTACTTC
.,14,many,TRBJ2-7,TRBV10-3,CAISGGPTSYEQYF,TGTGCCATCAGTGGGGGCCCTACCTCCTACGAGCAGTACTTC
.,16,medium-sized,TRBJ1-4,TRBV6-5,CASSYDGSSTNEKLFF,TGTGCCAGCAGTTACGATGGGTCGTCAACTAATGAAAAACTGTTTTTT
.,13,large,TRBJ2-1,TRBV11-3,CASSSRGEGEQFF,TGTGCCAGCAGCTCGAGGGGGGAGGGTGAGCAGTTCTTC
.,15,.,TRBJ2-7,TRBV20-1,CSAREMDRDTYEQYF,TGCAGTGCTAGAGAAATGGACAGAGACACCTATGAGCAGTACTTC
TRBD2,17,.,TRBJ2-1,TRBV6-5,CASSLTPTSGTNNEQFF,TGTGCCAGCAGCCTCACCCCGACTAGCGGAACAAACAATGAGCAGTTCTTC
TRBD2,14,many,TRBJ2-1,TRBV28,CASSLGLAGVEQFF,TGTGCCAGCAGTTTGGGTCTAGCGGGAGTTGAGCAGTTCTTC
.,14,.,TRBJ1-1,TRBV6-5,CASSPNPGYTEAFF,TGTGCCAGCAGCCCTAATCCGGGGTACACTGAAGCTTTCTTT
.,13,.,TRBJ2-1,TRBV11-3,CASSLTGLNEQFF,TGTGCCAGCAGCTTAACAGGTTTAAATGAGCAGTTCTTC
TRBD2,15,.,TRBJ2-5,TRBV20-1,CSARDPGGITQTQYF,TGCAGTGCTAGAGATCCCGGGGGGATAACGCAGACCCAGTACTTC
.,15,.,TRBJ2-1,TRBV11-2,CASSWDGTVYNEQFF,TGTGCCAGCAGCTGGGACGGGACTGTCTACAATGAGCAGTTCTTC
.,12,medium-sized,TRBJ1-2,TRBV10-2,CASNGMDYGYTF,TGCGCCAGTAACGGGATGGACTATGGCTACACCTTC
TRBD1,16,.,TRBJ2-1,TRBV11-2,CASSRDRGKVDNEQFF,TGTGCCAGCAGCCGCGACAGGGGGAAGGTCGACAATGAGCAGTTCTTC
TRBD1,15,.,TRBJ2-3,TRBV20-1,CSALRTGTTLSTQYF,TGCAGTGCCCTGCGGACAGGGACGACCCTTAGTACGCAGTATTTT
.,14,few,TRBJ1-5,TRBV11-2,CASSMGGGTQPQHF,TGTGCCAGCAGTATGGGGGGAGGGACCCAGCCCCAGCATTTT
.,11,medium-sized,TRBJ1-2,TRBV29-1,CSVEEAYGCTF,TGCAGCGTTGAAGAAGCCTATGGCTGCACCTTC
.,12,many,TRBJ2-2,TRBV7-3,CASSLMNGELFF,TGTGCCAGCAGCCTTATGAACGGGGAGCTGTTTTTT
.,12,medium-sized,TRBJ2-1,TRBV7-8,CASSYQGNEQFF,TGTGCCAGCAGCTACCAGGGGAATGAGCAGTTCTTC
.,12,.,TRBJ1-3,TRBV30,CAWRDGIGPIYF,TGTGCCTGGCGTGACGGGATCGGCCCCATATATTTT
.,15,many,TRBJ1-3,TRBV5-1,CASSLGDFSGNTIYF,TGCGCCAGCAGCTTGGGGGACTTCTCTGGAAACACCATATATTTT
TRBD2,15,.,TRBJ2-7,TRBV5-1,CASSLAASGNDEQYF,TGCGCCAGCAGCTTGGCCGCTAGCGGGAACGACGAGCAGTACTTC
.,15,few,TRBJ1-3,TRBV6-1,CATRRADSSGNTTYF,TGTGCCACCCGCCGCGCAGACAGCTCTGGAAACACCACATATTTT